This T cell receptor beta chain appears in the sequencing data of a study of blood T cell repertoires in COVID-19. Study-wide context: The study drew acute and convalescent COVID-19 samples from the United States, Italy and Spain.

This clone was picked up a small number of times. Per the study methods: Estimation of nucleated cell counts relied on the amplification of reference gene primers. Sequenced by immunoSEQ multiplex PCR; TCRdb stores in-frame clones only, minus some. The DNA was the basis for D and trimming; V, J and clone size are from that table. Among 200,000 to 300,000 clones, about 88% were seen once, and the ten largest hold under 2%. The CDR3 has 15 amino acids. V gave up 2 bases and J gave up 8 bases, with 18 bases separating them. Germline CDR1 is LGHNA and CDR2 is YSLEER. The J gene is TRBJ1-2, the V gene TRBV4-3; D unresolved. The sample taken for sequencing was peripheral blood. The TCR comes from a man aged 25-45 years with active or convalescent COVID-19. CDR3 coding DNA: TGCGCCAGCAGCCAATCGGCGGAGACCGGGATCGGCTACACCTTC. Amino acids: CASSQSAETGIGYTF.